These 11 T cell receptor beta chains were sequenced from one sample in a study of blood T cell repertoires in COVID-19. Some clones are missing from TCRdb's copy, which holds only in-frame ones; the method was immunoSEQ multiplex PCR. Of under 300,000 clones in the sample, about 88% are singletons; the top ten hold approximately 2.1%. The sequenced sample consisted of peripheral blood. The receptors derive from a woman aged 40 to 50 who had recovered from COVID-19.

V gene TRBV30 combines with J gene TRBJ2-3, with a possible D match to TRBD1 (6 bases). V was trimmed by 4 bases and J by 3 bases, leaving 14 bases between them. CDR3 length: 14 residues. CDR1 GTSNPN and CDR2 SVGIG come from the germline V gene (reference sequence). In nucleotides, the CDR3 is TGTGCCTGGATGGGGGCCCCGGGGACAGATACGCAGTATTTT. Encoded protein: CAWMGAPGTDTQYF.

The chain has TRBV7-2 and TRBJ2-3, with a possible D match to TRBD2 (5 bases). The CDR3 runs 16 residues. The V gene's germline CDR1 is SGHTA and CDR2 FQGNSA. The V end was cut by 5 bases, the J end by 5 bases, with 20 bases between. CDR3 protein: CASSLGAASRVDTQYF. CDR3 bases: TGTGCCAGCAGCCTAGGCGCTGCTAGCCGAGTAGATACGCAGTATTTT.

CDR3 region: CASSQRGGTGGNYGYTF. In nucleotides, the CDR3 is TGTGCCAGCAGCCAACGAGGAGGGACAGGGGGAAACTATGGCTACACCTTC. This chain connects TRBV14 to TRBJ1-2; 11 bases agree with TRBD1. The CDR3 contains 17 residues. Germline loops: CDR1 SGHDN, CDR2 FVKESK. J lost 2 bases, V lost 2 bases, and 7 bases had no gene match.

The chain couples TRBV25-1 to TRBJ2-7, with a possible D match to TRBD2 (7 bases). This CDR3 is 14 amino acids long. Trimming took off 6 bases at V and 5 bases at J, with 17 bases between the two ends. Germline assignment: CDR1 MGHDK and CDR2 SYGVNS. In DNA form, the CDR3 reads TGTGCCAGCAGCCTATGGGAGGGGGAAAACGAGCAGTACTTC. Translated, it gives CASSLWEGENEQYF.

The gene calls are TRBV9 and TRBJ2-7; 8 nucleotides match TRBD2. After removal of 3 bases from V and 2 bases from J, the junction contained 7 bases not matched to a gene. In germline, CDR1 is SGDLS, CDR2 YYNGEE. The CDR3 totals 15 residues. The DNA of the CDR3 is TGTGCCAGCAGCGCGGGGGGGGGATTCACCTACGAGCAGTACTTC. Protein: CASSAGGGFTYEQYF.

V is TRBV7-8 and J is TRBJ1-5; D uncertain. Germline values: CDR1 SGHVS, CDR2 FQNEAQ. Trimming removed 2 bases at V and 0 bases at J, with 14 bases between. The CDR3 has 17 residues. The CDR3 bases are TGTGCCAGCAGCTTAACCGGGAGCGACTATAGCAATCAGCCCCAGCATTTT. Protein product: CASSLTGSDYSNQPQHF. The whole variable domain, filled in from reference TRBV7-8 and TRBJ1-5, reads GAGVSQSPRYKVAKRGQDVALRCDPISGHVSLFWYQQALGQGPEFLTYFQNEAQLDKSGLPSDRFFAERPEGSVSTLKIQRTQQEDSAVYLCASSLTGSDYSNQPQHFGDGTRLSIL.

The chain has TRBV4-3 and TRBJ2-3; 8 bases fit TRBD2. Trimming at V came to 1 base and at J to 2 bases, leaving 5 bases not matched to a gene. The CDR3 sequence is 16 residues long. Per germline, CDR1 LGHNA and CDR2 YSLEER. Here the CDR3 DNA reads TGCGCCAGCAGCCAAGCCCCAGCGGGGGCCACAGATACGCAGTATTTT. As protein: CASSQAPAGATDTQYF.

In the case of this clone: The sample holds other DNA sequences that translate to the same CDR3. The J gene is TRBJ2-1, the V gene TRBV7-2, with TRBD1 matching over 7 bases. The CDR3 extends over 15 amino acids. Germline CDR1 is SGHTA and CDR2 is FQGNSA. The trim removed 1 base at V and 4 bases at J, leaving 4 bases unmatched. The CDR3 loop is CASSLGGQPYNEQFF. Here the CDR3 DNA reads TGTGCCAGCAGCTTAGGGGGACAGCCTTACAATGAGCAGTTCTTC.

This clone was seen only once. The genes are TRBV12-3 or TRBV12-4 and TRBJ1-1, with 7 bases identical to TRBD1. The ends lost 4 bases at V and 2 bases at J; junction bases unmatched: 1. The CDR3 is 13 residues long. CDR3 sequence reads: CASSWDRNTEAFF. CDR3 DNA: TGTGCCAGCAGTTGGGACAGAAACACTGAAGCTTTCTTT.

The CDR3 bases are TGTGCCAGCAGCTCTAGACAGGGCGCCTACAATGAGCAGTTCTTC. Its translation is CASSSRQGAYNEQFF. This chain uses TRBV7-8 with TRBJ2-1; 7 positions match TRBD1. Trimming removed 4 bases from V and 2 bases from J; junction bases left unmatched: 5. The CDR3 is 15 amino acids. Germline values: CDR1 SGHVS, CDR2 FQNEAQ. The entire variable domain, with the rest obtained from reference TRBV7-8 and TRBJ2-1, is as follows: GAGVSQSPRYKVAKRGQDVALRCDPISGHVSLFWYQQALGQGPEFLTYFQNEAQLDKSGLPSDRFFAERPEGSVSTLKIQRTQQEDSAVYLCASSSRQGAYNEQFFGPGTRLTVL.

This chain links TRBV5-4 with TRBJ1-1; the D is unclear. With 6 bases removed from V and 3 bases from J, the gap between germline ends came to 12 bases. The CDR3 runs 13 residues. Germline V CDR1 and CDR2: SGHNT, YYREEE (reference sequence). CDR3 DNA: TGTGCCAGCAACTCTCGCGTTGACACTGAAGCTTTCTTT. Amino acid sequence: CASNSRVDTEAFF.